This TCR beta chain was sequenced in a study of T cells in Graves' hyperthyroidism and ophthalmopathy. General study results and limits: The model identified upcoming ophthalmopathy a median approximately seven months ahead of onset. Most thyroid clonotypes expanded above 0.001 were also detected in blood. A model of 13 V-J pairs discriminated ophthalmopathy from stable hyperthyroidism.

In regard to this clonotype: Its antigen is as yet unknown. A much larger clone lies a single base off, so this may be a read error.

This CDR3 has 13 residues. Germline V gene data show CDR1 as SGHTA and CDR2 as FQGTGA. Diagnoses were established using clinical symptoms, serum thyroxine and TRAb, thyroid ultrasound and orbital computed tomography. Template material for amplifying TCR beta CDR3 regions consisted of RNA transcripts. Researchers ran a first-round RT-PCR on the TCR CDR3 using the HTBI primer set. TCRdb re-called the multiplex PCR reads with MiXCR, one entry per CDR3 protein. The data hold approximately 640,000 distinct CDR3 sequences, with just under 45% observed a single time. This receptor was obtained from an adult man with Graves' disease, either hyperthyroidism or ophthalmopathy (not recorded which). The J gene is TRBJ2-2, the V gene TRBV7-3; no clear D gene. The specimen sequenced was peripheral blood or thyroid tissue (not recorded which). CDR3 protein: CGSSSDFTGELFF. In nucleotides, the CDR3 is TGTGGCAGCAGCTCGGATTTCACCGGGGAGCTGTTTTTT.